In its sample, the clone carrying this TCR beta chain was seen many times. The antigen is unknown. The sequenced fragment ends 3 residues before the CDR3 boundary, so the rest is inferred from the germline J gene. Caucasian heritage predominated among both patients and controls. This sample is drawn from a study of T cell clonality in common variable immunodeficiency. Study findings and constraints: CVID subjects had higher TCRbeta clonality than healthy controls, most marked in about a third. Common variable immunodeficiency TCR beta sequences reportedly had fewer deletions and N-nucleotide insertions.

Germline-derived CDR1 and CDR2 are SGHTA and FQGNSA. V was pared by 5 bases and J by 4 bases, with 7 bases of the junction left unmatched. CDR3 length: 15 amino acids. Only in-frame clones appear in the TCRdb table, and some are missing; sequencing was by immunoSEQ multiplex PCR. The repertoire shows approximately 37,000 clones, none seen only once; the top ten take around a tenth. The sample taken for sequencing was peripheral blood mononuclear cells. V is TRBV7-2 and J is TRBJ2-3, with 9 bases fitting TRBD2. This TCR derives from a person between 18 and 70 years old in good health. The CDR3 bases that were read are TGTGCCAGCAGCCGGCCGGGACTAGCATCAGATACG. It is translated as CASSRPGLASDT. The complete CDR3 sequence is CASSRPGLASDTQYF.